The 29 T cell receptor beta chains below come from one sample, sequenced in a study of T cell repertoires in aging, cancer and after chemotherapy. A mixed TRB-A/B primer pool amplified rearranged TRB by multiplex touch-down PCR. TCRdb itself ran the multiplex PCR reads through MiXCR, one entry per CDR3 protein. In the table there are about 4,700 distinct CDR3 sequences, under 25% of which are singletons. TCR beta rearrangements were amplified from peripheral blood genomic DNA. Sequenced: blood. The receptors derive from a human donor in good health. The donor label of this sample is uncertain.

The chain has TRBV5-4 and TRBJ1-2; possible D gene TRBD1, 5 bases. This CDR3 spans 14 amino acids. The V and J ends lost 1 base and 7 bases respectively, with 14 bases between them. Per germline, CDR1 SGHNT and CDR2 YYREEE (reference sequence). The CDR3 DNA reads as TGTGCCAGCAGCTTGCTGGGGGGGTTAAGTGGCTACACCTTC. It yields the protein CASSLLGGLSGYTF.

V gene TRBV19 combines with J gene TRBJ1-5; 7 nucleotides agree with TRBD1. Losses at the gene ends were 6 bases for V and 5 bases for J; bases not matched to a gene: 7. The length of the CDR3 is 14 residues. CDR1 and CDR2 (germline): LNHDA, SQIVND (reference sequence). The CDR3 DNA follows: TGTGCCAGTAGCCCGACAGGGACCTATCAGCCCCAGCATTTT. Translated, it gives CASSPTGTYQPQHF.

The chain carries TRBV18 and TRBJ1-2; D is uncertain. CDR1 and CDR2 (germline): KGHSH, LQKENI. The CDR3 runs 15 residues. V lost 6 bases, J lost 2 bases, and 16 bases lay in between. This CDR3 reads CASSPMRLSNYGYTF. CDR3 bases: TGTGCCAGCTCCCCCATGAGGTTGTCAAACTATGGCTACACCTTC.

Judged by abundance, this clonotype is medium-sized. The rearrangement links TRBV7-2 to TRBJ1-2, with a weak D call TRBD1 (5 bases). Between the trimmed V and J ends, which lost 5 bases and 2 bases, there was a span of 9 bases. The CDR3 covers 13 residues. Germline V gene lookup returns CDR1 SGHTA and CDR2 FQGNSA. CDR3 sequence reads: CASSPRGNYGYTF. DNA for the CDR3: TGTGCCAGCAGCCCGAGGGGAAACTATGGCTACACCTTC.

Sample share makes this clonotype medium-sized. The chain combines TRBV19 with TRBJ1-5, with D perhaps matching TRBD1 (5 bases). This CDR3 has 12 residues. Germline CDR1 reads LNHDA; CDR2 reads SQIVND (reference sequence). The V end lost 6 bases, the J end lost 4 bases, and 7 bases lay between the germline ends. The chain's CDR3 is CASRPGNQPQHF. The CDR3 nucleotides read TGTGCCAGTAGGCCAGGGAATCAGCCCCAGCATTTT.

The genes are TRBV10-3 and TRBJ2-3; D is possibly TRBD2 (5 bases). The CDR3 runs to 14 residues. The V gene lost 3 bases and the J gene lost 4 bases, with 11 bases spanning the gap. In germline, CDR1 is ENHRY, CDR2 SYGVKD. The CDR3 here is CAISDGVGADTQYF. The CDR3 nucleotides are TGTGCCATCAGTGATGGGGTGGGAGCAGATACGCAGTATTTT.

The chain links TRBV20-1 to TRBJ2-1; 7 nucleotides line up with TRBD2. The CDR3 sequence is 13 residues long. V shed 5 bases, J shed 6 bases, and the junction held 7 bases outside the gene matches. CDR1 DFQATT and CDR2 SNEGSKA come from the germline V gene (reference sequence). The CDR3 DNA follows: TGCAGTGCTCCCCCGGGAGGAAGCAATGAGCAGTTCTTC. This codes for CSAPPGGSNEQFF.

This clonotype is medium-sized in the sample. This chain uses TRBV15 with TRBJ2-1; D is undetermined. The length of the CDR3 is 18 residues. Trimming cost V 5 bases and J 0 bases, with 20 bases left between them. From germline, CDR1 is LNHNV and CDR2 YYDKDF (reference sequence). The CDR3 here is CATSPLPMGYSSYNEQFF. The CDR3 coding sequence is TGTGCCACCAGCCCTCTTCCAATGGGTTATAGCTCCTACAATGAGCAGTTCTTC.

In its sample, this clonotype was seen a few times. This rearrangement joins TRBV6-2 or TRBV6-3 to TRBJ2-4; TRBD1 matches 10 bases. The CDR3 totals 17 residues. The V and J ends lost 2 bases and 11 bases, in that order; junction bases with no gene match: 15. Germline V gene lookup returns CDR1 MNHEY and CDR2 SVGEGT. The CDR3 spells CASSYQTGTGEFCLQYF. The CDR3 DNA is TGTGCCAGCAGTTACCAGACCGGGACAGGGGAATTTTGCCTTCAGTACTTC.

This sequence joins TRBV5-5 and TRBJ2-2; TRBD1 is a possible D gene (6 bases). Between the trimmed V and J ends, which lost 1 base and 6 bases, there was a span of 19 bases. The germline V gene has CDR1 SGHKS and CDR2 YYEKEE (reference sequence). The CDR3 contains 17 residues. The CDR3 nucleotides read TGTGCCAGCAGCTTGAATTCAGGGGCAGGGACGTCCGGGGAGCTGTTTTTT. Protein: CASSLNSGAGTSGELFF.

This clonotype was seen only a few times. This chain joins TRBV7-7 and TRBJ2-2, with D unclear. The CDR3 covers 18 residues. Trimming stripped 5 bases from V and 0 bases from J, with 19 bases between. Germline V gene sequence: CDR1 SSHAT, CDR2 FNYEAQ (reference sequence). CDR3 coding DNA: TGTGCCAGCAGCCCGTGGTCCGAGGACGTCGCGAACACCGGGGAGCTGTTTTTT. This sequence encodes CASSPWSEDVANTGELFF. The whole variable domain, remainder taken from reference TRBV7-7 and TRBJ2-2, is GAGVSQSPRYKVTKRGQDVTLRCDPISSHATLYWYQQALGQGPEFLTYFNYEAQPDKSGLPSDRFSAERPEGSISTLTIQRTEQRDSAMYRCASSPWSEDVANTGELFFGEGSRLTVL.

This clonotype is medium-sized within its sample. The chain recombines TRBV6-1 with TRBJ2-1; D gene ambiguous. Looked up from germline, CDR1 is MNHNS and CDR2 is SASEGT. The CDR3 has 14 amino acids. Trimming cost V 2 bases and J 2 bases, with 7 bases left between them. Here the CDR3 reads CASSEKAAYNEQFF. The CDR3 coding sequence is TGTGCCAGCAGTGAAAAGGCAGCCTACAATGAGCAGTTCTTC.

By proportion, this clonotype is medium-sized (0.01 to 0.1%). V and J are TRBV13 and TRBJ1-4; D may be TRBD1 (5 bases). Trimming took off 0 bases at V and 6 bases at J, with 11 bases between the two ends. Germline V gene sequence: CDR1 PRHDT, CDR2 FYEKMQ (reference sequence). This CDR3 is 15 amino acids long. The CDR3 loop is CASSLGLGADEKLFF. CDR3 nucleotides: TGTGCCAGCAGCTTAGGCCTAGGGGCGGATGAAAAACTGTTTTTT.

J is TRBJ2-3 and V is TRBV2, with TRBD2 matching over 10 bases. The CDR3 is 14 amino acids. Trimming removed 5 bases from V and 6 bases from J; junction bases left unmatched: 5. Germline V gives CDR1 SNHLY, CDR2 FYNNEI. The CDR3 reads CASSSSGRSDTQYF. DNA for the CDR3: TGTGCCAGCAGTTCTAGCGGGAGATCGGATACGCAGTATTTT.

The chain combines TRBV19 with TRBJ1-1, with D uncertain. Germline CDR1 and CDR2: LNHDA and SQIVND (reference sequence). Trimming removed 4 bases from V and 2 bases from J, with 14 bases in between. The CDR3 consists of 15 residues. The CDR3 loop reads CASSTPGSLNTEAFF. CDR3 coding DNA: TGTGCCAGTAGTACTCCGGGCAGCTTAAACACTGAAGCTTTCTTT.

This clonotype rates as medium-sized. The rearrangement uses TRBV19 and TRBJ2-7; 12 bases are shared with TRBD2. The length of the CDR3 is 15 residues. With V trimmed by 5 bases and J by 0 bases, 2 bases remained unmatched. The germline gives CDR1 LNHDA, CDR2 SQIVND (reference sequence). The CDR3 DNA reads as TGTGCCAGTAGTCTAGCGGGGGGGATCTCCTACGAGCAGTACTTC. Its translation is CASSLAGGISYEQYF. The variable domain in full, completed from reference TRBV19 and TRBJ2-7, reads DGGITQSPKYLFRKEGQNVTLSCEQNLNHDAMYWYRQDPGQGLRLIYYSQIVNDFQKGDIAEGYSVSREKKESFPLTVTSAQKNPTAFYLCASSLAGGISYEQYFGPGTRLTVT.

This clonotype is classed as medium-sized. The chain couples TRBV11-3 to TRBJ1-5; D perhaps matches TRBD1 (6 bases). The germline gives CDR1 SGHNT, CDR2 YENEEA. Trimming cost V 7 bases and J 7 bases, with 14 bases left between them. The CDR3 is made up of 13 amino acids. Here the CDR3 reads CASTQQGAQPQHF. CDR3 DNA: TGTGCCAGCACCCAACAGGGCGCCCAGCCCCAGCATTTT.

In its sample, this clonotype is medium-sized. The chain carries TRBV12-3 or TRBV12-4 and TRBJ1-5; D gene ambiguous. CDR3 length: 14 amino acids. V was clipped by 6 bases and J by 0 bases, with 9 bases between them. The CDR3, as DNA: TGTGCCAGCAGCTTACCTTATAGCAATCAGCCCCAGCATTTT. This translates into CASSLPYSNQPQHF.

The V gene is TRBV7-9, the J gene TRBJ1-2; the D is unclear. The CDR3 sequence is 12 residues long. Germline V CDR1 and CDR2: SEHNR, FQNEAQ (reference sequence). With 1 base removed from V and 3 bases from J, the gap between germline ends came to 3 bases. CDR3 nucleotide sequence: TGTGCCAGCAGCTTAGATTACTATGGCTACACCTTC. Translating it yields CASSLDYYGYTF.

The chain links TRBV5-1 to TRBJ1-6; 7 nucleotides match TRBD1. V shed 4 bases, J shed 3 bases, and the junction held 7 bases outside the gene matches. The CDR3 contains 16 residues. Per germline, CDR1 SGHRS and CDR2 YFSETQ. For the CDR3, the DNA is TGCGCCAGCAGCCAGGGACAGAGAAACTATAATTCACCCCTCCACTTT. It codes for CASSQGQRNYNSPLHF.

This clonotype is termed medium-sized. The chain couples TRBV10-3 to TRBJ2-3; perhaps TRBD1 as D (7 bases). Germline CDR1 ENHRY, CDR2 SYGVKD. V lost 6 bases to trimming and J lost 1 base, with 11 bases between them. The CDR3 length is 14 residues. CDR3 in amino acids: CAISRGVGTDTQYF. CDR3 DNA sequence: TGTGCCATCAGCAGGGGGGTTGGCACAGATACGCAGTATTTT.

Worth noting for this clonotype: One end of the junction is discordant with germline, which a read error may explain. The CDR3 nucleotides are TGTGCCAGCAGACGCTATGCAGACCATGAGACCCAGTACTTC. This gives the protein CASRRYADHETQYF. The V gene is TRBV5-4, the J gene TRBJ2-5; no clear D gene. The CDR3 has 14 residues. Germline V gene lookup returns CDR1 SGHNT and CDR2 YYREEE (reference sequence).

By its share, this clonotype is medium-sized. The rearrangement uses TRBV19 and TRBJ1-6; D might be TRBD1 (6 bases). The ends were cut back, 6 bases at V and 8 bases at J, with 11 bases in the middle. Germline V gene data show CDR1 as LNHDA and CDR2 as SQIVND (reference sequence). CDR3 length: 13 amino acids. CDR3 protein: CASSPRGDSPLHF. The CDR3 DNA reads as TGTGCCAGTAGCCCCAGGGGAGATTCACCCCTCCACTTT.

Within the sample, this clonotype is medium-sized (0.01 to 0.1%). The chain carries TRBV11-1 and TRBJ2-3; D assignment may be TRBD1 or TRBD2 (7 bases each). The V gene lost 7 bases and the J gene lost 2 bases, with 31 bases spanning the gap. Germline assignment: CDR1 SGHAT and CDR2 FQDESV (reference sequence). The CDR3 extends over 20 amino acids. Here the CDR3 DNA reads TGTGCCAGCATCCCTGTGAGGGGGCAATTTCAGCGGGGAAACACAGATACGCAGTATTTT. This translates into CASIPVRGQFQRGNTDTQYF. The complete variable domain, with remaining parts taken from reference TRBV11-1 and TRBJ2-3, reads EAEVAQSPRYKITEKSQAVAFWCDPISGHATLYWYRQILGQGPELLVQFQDESVVDDSQLPKDRFSAERLKGVDSTLKIQPAELGDSAMYLCASIPVRGQFQRGNTDTQYFGPGTRLTVL.

In its sample, this clonotype is medium-sized. V is TRBV19 and J is TRBJ1-2; D gene uncertain. Trimming removed 7 bases at V and 4 bases at J, with 19 bases between. The length of the CDR3 is 15 residues. Germline V gene lookup returns CDR1 LNHDA and CDR2 SQIVND (reference sequence). The CDR3 sequence is CASTPTERPRYGYTF. CDR3 DNA: TGTGCCAGTACTCCGACGGAACGTCCCCGCTATGGCTACACCTTC.

This clonotype rates as medium-sized. The rearrangement joins TRBV27 to TRBJ2-7; 7 nucleotides agree with TRBD1. CDR1 and CDR2 (germline): MNHEY, SMNVEV (reference sequence). The V and J ends lost 1 base and 0 bases, in that order; junction bases with no gene match: 6. The CDR3 is made up of 16 amino acids. CDR3 residues: CASSLFGDSRSYEQYF. The CDR3 DNA follows: TGTGCCAGCAGTTTATTTGGGGACAGCCGCTCCTACGAGCAGTACTTC.

This clonotype was seen only a few times. The J gene is TRBJ1-5, the V gene TRBV11-2; D gene unclear. V lost 0 bases and J 5 bases, leaving 5 bases between the germline ends. The CDR3 has 13 residues. Germline CDR1 SGHAT, CDR2 FQNNGV. CDR3 sequence: CASSLDRDQPQHF. The CDR3 DNA reads TGTGCCAGCAGCTTAGACCGGGATCAGCCCCAGCATTTT.

This clonotype rates as medium-sized. The chain has TRBV30 and TRBJ2-3; 7 bases map to TRBD2. The CDR3 runs to 13 residues. V gave up 5 bases and J gave up 8 bases; unmatched junction bases: 10. CDR1 and CDR2 (germline): GTSNPN, SVGIG (reference sequence). CDR3 nucleotides: TGTGCCTGGGGTCTAGCGGCAAGGGCTACGCAGTATTTT. Its translation: CAWGLAARATQYF.

Within the sample, this clonotype is medium-sized (0.01 to 0.1%). The chain has TRBV6-5 and TRBJ1-1; D is possibly TRBD1 (6 bases). The length of the CDR3 is 13 residues. Germline CDR1 is MNHEY and CDR2 is SVGAGI. V lost 10 bases and J 1 base, leaving 13 bases between the germline ends. CDR3 in amino acids: CAISRGENTEAFF. CDR3 DNA sequence: TGTGCCATAAGCAGGGGCGAGAACACTGAAGCTTTCTTT.